This TCR beta chain is from a study of blood T cell repertoires in COVID-19. At the level of the study: The cDNA or gDNA used as material had been derived from T cells, B-cell-depleted T cells, or PBMCs.

Source study methods: Counts of nucleated cells, estimated from reference gene primer amplification, were obtained. Clones were sequenced by immunoSEQ multiplex PCR, and TCRdb holds only the in-frame ones, with some missing. Clone size and the V and J calls come from that table; the DNA yielded D and trimming. The sample has 200,000 to 300,000 clones; more than 65% are singletons. V dropped 5 bases and J dropped 5 bases, with 9 bases sitting between them. Germline CDR1 and CDR2: MGHDK and SYGVNS. This CDR3 contains 12 residues. V and J are TRBV25-1 and TRBJ1-2; no clear D. Material: peripheral blood. This sequence was found in a man aged 35-49 years who had recovered from COVID-19. CDR3 DNA sequence: TGTGCCAGCAGTACGGAGACGTATGGCTACACCTTC. Residues: CASSTETYGYTF.